Sequencing of this TCR beta chain was carried out in a study of identical twins. The CDR3 loop spans 15 amino acids. V lost 5 bases and J lost 3; bases outside the gene matches: 6. CDR1 MNHEY and CDR2 SVGEGT come from the germline V gene. TCRdb redid the calling of the 5' RACE reads with MiXCR, one entry per CDR3 protein. The table includes a few hundred thousand distinct CDR3 sequences, approximately 25% detected once. This same sample was also taken into another study, of T cells expressing NK-cell markers. From that report: Researchers got TCR beta repertoires out of sorted CD3+CD56+NKG2C+, CD3+CD56+NKG2C- and CD3+CD56-NKG2C+ T cells.

This TCR derives from a woman between 18 and 30 years old in good health. Sequenced material: CD4+ T cells sorted from blood. V is TRBV6-2 or TRBV6-3 and J is TRBJ2-1; 8 bases map to TRBD2. The CDR3 here is CASSRPSGLYNEQFF. CDR3 nucleotide sequence: TGTGCCAGCAGTAGGCCTAGCGGGCTCTACAATGAGCAGTTCTTC.